This T cell receptor beta chain was retrieved from a study of blood T cell repertoires in COVID-19. In the study overall: From the United States, Italy and Spain came samples of acute and convalescent COVID-19. Sources were T cells, B-cell-depleted T cells, or PBMCs; the material itself was cDNA or gDNA.

Per the authors' pipeline: Using reference gene primer amplification, nucleated cell counts were estimated. TCRdb's copy holds only in-frame clones and misses some; the assay was immunoSEQ multiplex PCR. V, J and clone size reflect that table, while D and trimming were determined from the DNA. The table has 25,000 to 35,000 clones, around 72% seen once; the top ten hold more than 20%. The CDR3 extends over 16 amino acids. The germline gives CDR1 KGHSH, CDR2 LQKENI. The V and J ends lost 6 bases and 3 bases, in that order; junction bases with no gene match: 13. The V gene is TRBV18, the J gene TRBJ1-1; 7 bases fit TRBD1. Sequencing used peripheral blood. The origin of this receptor is a boy aged 2 to 10 with active or convalescent COVID-19. Written as DNA, the CDR3 is TGTGCCAGCTCGCTACGCCCGGGACAGTGGTACACTGAAGCTTTCTTT. As protein: CASSLRPGQWYTEAFF.